The source of this T cell receptor (beta chain) is a study of shared clonotypes between healthy human individuals. General study points: The study found roughly 5% of naive CD4 clonotypes shared across four donors. What limited the represented genetic and exposure-history diversity was the small number of donors.

HIV-negative, healthy adults without recent acute infections or vaccinations were the donors. Naive CD45RA+ and memory CD45RA-negative subsets were split from CD4+ cells. Libraries were prepared by immunoSEQ multiplex PCR; TCRdb keeps only in-frame clonotypes and omits some of them. The repertoire holds 650,000 to 800,000 clones, with 72% as singletons. With regard to this clone: Its antigen is as yet unknown.

This clonotype was obtained from a young woman in good health. Sequencing used memory CD4+ T cells sorted from blood. The subset denotes: CD45RA-negative fraction.

DNA of the CDR3: TGTGCCATCGGGTCAGGGGCGGCCTCTGGGGCCAACGTCCTGACTTTC. The encoded protein is CAIGSGAASGANVLTF. The V call is TRBV10-3, the J call TRBJ2-6; D is possibly TRBD1 (6 bases). The length of the CDR3 is 16 residues. Trimming removed 8 bases at V and 0 bases at J, with 14 bases between. The germline gives CDR1 ENHRY, CDR2 SYGVKD.